This T cell receptor (beta chain) was obtained from a study of blood T cell repertoires in COVID-19. About the research overall: Sites across the United States, Italy and Spain contributed samples from acute and convalescent COVID-19.

This CDR3 has 15 residues. The V gene end was trimmed by 5 bases and the J gene end by 4 bases; junction bases not matched to a gene: 8. Per the germline V gene, CDR1 is MNHEY and CDR2 is SMNVEV (reference sequence). In the original processing: Nucleated cell number was recorded as an estimate derived from reference gene primer amplification. Generated by immunoSEQ multiplex PCR, the TCRdb table keeps only in-frame clones and is missing some. V and J calls and clone size are as listed in that table; D and trimming were resolved from the DNA. The sample lists approximately 240,000 clones, roughly 84% seen once, with 4% to 4.5% in the top ten.

This receptor was taken from a woman in her 40s with active or convalescent COVID-19. The V and J genes are TRBV27 and TRBJ1-5, with 7 bases matching TRBD1. Sequencing was performed on peripheral blood. The CDR3 nucleotides are TGTGCCAGCAGTCCCCGGGACAGCCTTAATCAGCCCCAGCATTTT. Encoded protein: CASSPRDSLNQPQHF.